One and the same sample provided the 8 T cell receptor beta chains below, sequenced in a study of Ad26.COV2.S vaccination and SARS-CoV-2 variants. Sequencing used immunoSEQ multiplex PCR; TCRdb keeps in-frame clones, though not all of them. Among more than 85,000 clones listed, over 70% were seen once. Here the sequenced sample was peripheral blood, taken after recovery from COVID-19. The receptors derive from a human donor who had recovered from COVID-19.

This clone was picked up many times. The V call is TRBV5-1, the J call TRBJ2-3, with 7 bases identical to TRBD2. Trimming cost V 3 bases and J 0 bases; bases outside gene matches: 19. Germline V lookup: CDR1 SGHRS, CDR2 YFSETQ. There are 20 residues in the CDR3. The CDR3 sequence is CASSSRFQRGQTPSTDTQYF. In DNA form, the CDR3 reads TGCGCCAGCAGCTCAAGATTCCAGCGGGGCCAAACCCCTAGCACAGATACGCAGTATTTT.

V and J are TRBV4-2 and TRBJ2-5; 8 bases map to TRBD1. The V segment lost 2 bases and the J segment 2 bases; nucleotides outside the gene matches: 10. CDR3 size: 17 residues. Germline V gene data show CDR1 as LGHNA and CDR2 as YNFKEQ. The CDR3 nucleotides are TGTGCCAGCAGCCAATTTTCTCCAGGGGGCCTACAAGAGACCCAGTACTTC. It specifies CASSQFSPGGLQETQYF.

The gene calls are TRBV6-5 and TRBJ1-5; a possible D gene is TRBD1 (6 bases). The germline V gene encodes CDR1 MNHEY and CDR2 SVGAGI. The V gene lost 6 bases and the J gene lost 0 bases, with 12 bases spanning the gap. This CDR3 is built from 15 residues. The DNA for the CDR3 is TGTGCCAGCAGCAGGGACACTGTTAGCAATCAGCCCCAGCATTTT. It yields the protein CASSRDTVSNQPQHF.

The V gene is TRBV27, the J gene TRBJ2-7; D is perhaps TRBD1 or TRBD2 (5 bases each). Trimming took off 6 bases at V and 2 bases at J, with 8 bases between the two ends. This CDR3 has 12 residues. Germline-derived CDR1 and CDR2 are MNHEY and SMNVEV (reference sequence). CDR3 protein: CASSRGPYEQYF. CDR3 DNA sequence: TGTGCCAGCAGCCGGGGACCCTACGAGCAGTACTTC.

The chain combines TRBV7-9 with TRBJ1-2; D gene ambiguous. The CDR3 runs 14 residues. V was shortened by 5 bases and J by 8 bases, with 18 bases between the two germline ends. CDR1 SEHNR and CDR2 FQNEAQ come from the germline V gene (reference sequence). In DNA, the CDR3 is TGTGCCAGCAGCCCGGGCGCGGGCGCGGGGGGCTACACCTTC. This gives the protein CASSPGAGAGGYTF.

This chain connects TRBV24-1 to TRBJ2-2, with 16 bases lining up with TRBD2. J lost 7 bases, V lost 3 bases, and 16 bases had no gene match. Looked up from germline, CDR1 is KGHDR and CDR2 is SFDVKD. The CDR3 runs to 21 residues. The CDR3 loop is CATSDPLGTSGGAFVGGELFF. DNA for the CDR3: TGTGCCACCAGTGATCCCCTCGGGACTAGCGGGGGGGCCTTCGTTGGCGGGGAGCTGTTTTTT.

The V and J genes are TRBV28 and TRBJ2-4, with 9 bases matching TRBD1. Germline CDR1 and CDR2: MDHEN and SYDVKM. There are 15 residues in the CDR3. The V and J ends lost 6 bases and 3 bases, in that order; junction bases with no gene match: 6. CDR3 amino acids: CASSGRTGDKNIQYF. DNA for the CDR3: TGTGCCAGCAGCGGCAGGACAGGGGACAAAAACATTCAGTACTTC.

V usage is TRBV28 and J usage is TRBJ1-5; TRBD1 aligns across 7 bases. The trim removed 6 bases at V and 5 bases at J, leaving 7 bases unmatched. The germline CDR1 and CDR2 sequences are MDHEN and SYDVKM. The CDR3 length is 14 residues. This CDR3 reads CASRSGGEYQPQHF. In nucleotides, the CDR3 is TGTGCCAGCAGATCAGGGGGTGAGTATCAGCCCCAGCATTTT.